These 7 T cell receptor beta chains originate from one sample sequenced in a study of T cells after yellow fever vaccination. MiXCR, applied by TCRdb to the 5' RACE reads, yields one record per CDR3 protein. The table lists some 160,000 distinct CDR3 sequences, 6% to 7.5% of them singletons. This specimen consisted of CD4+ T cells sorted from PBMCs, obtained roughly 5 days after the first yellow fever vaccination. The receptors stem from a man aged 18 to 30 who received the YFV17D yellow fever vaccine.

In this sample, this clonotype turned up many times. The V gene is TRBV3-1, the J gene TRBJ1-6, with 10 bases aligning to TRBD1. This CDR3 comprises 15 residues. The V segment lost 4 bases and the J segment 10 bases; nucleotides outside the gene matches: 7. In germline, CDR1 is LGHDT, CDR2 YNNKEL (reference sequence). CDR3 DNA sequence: TGTGCCAGCAGCCCACCCGGACAGGGGGGATCACCCCTCCACTTT. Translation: CASSPPGQGGSPLHF.

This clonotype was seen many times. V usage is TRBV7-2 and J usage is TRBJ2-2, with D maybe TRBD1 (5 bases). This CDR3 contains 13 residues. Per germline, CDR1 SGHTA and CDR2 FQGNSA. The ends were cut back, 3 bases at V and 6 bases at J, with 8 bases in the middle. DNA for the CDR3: TGTGCCAGCAGCTTCGACAGTCCCGGGGAGCTGTTTTTT. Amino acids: CASSFDSPGELFF.

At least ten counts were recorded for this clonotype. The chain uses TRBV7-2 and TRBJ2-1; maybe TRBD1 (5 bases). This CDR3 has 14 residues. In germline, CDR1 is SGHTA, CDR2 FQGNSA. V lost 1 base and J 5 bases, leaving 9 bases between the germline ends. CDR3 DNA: TGTGCCAGCAGCTTAGTTGGGGCGGACAATGAGCAGTTCTTC. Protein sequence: CASSLVGADNEQFF.

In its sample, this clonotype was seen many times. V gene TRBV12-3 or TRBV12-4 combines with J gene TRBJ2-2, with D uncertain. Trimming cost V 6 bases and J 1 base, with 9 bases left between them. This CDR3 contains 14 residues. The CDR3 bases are TGTGCCAGCAGCCTTATGATGAACACCGGGGAGCTGTTTTTT. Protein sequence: CASSLMMNTGELFF.

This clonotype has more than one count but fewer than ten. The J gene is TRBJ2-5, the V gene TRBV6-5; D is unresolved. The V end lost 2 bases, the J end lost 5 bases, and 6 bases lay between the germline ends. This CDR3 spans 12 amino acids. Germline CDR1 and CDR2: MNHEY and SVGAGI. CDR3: CASSYGWETQYF. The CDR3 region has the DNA TGTGCCAGCAGTTACGGTTGGGAGACCCAGTACTTC.

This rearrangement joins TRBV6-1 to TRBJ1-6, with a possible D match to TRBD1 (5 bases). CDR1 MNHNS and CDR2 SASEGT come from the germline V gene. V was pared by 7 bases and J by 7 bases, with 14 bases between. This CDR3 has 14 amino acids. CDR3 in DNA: TGTGCCAGCAAGGACCGGGGCGGCAATTCACCCCTCCACTTT. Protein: CASKDRGGNSPLHF.

CDR3 loop: CASSFKQGPTDTQYF. In DNA form, the CDR3 reads TGTGCCAGCAGCTTTAAACAGGGGCCAACAGATACGCAGTATTTT. The V call is TRBV6-1, the J call TRBJ2-3; 7 nucleotides line up with TRBD1. CDR3 size: 15 residues. Unmatched junction bases numbered 9, after V lost 6 bases and J lost 3 bases. CDR1 is MNHNS, CDR2 SASEGT, per germline.